The 2 T cell receptor beta chains below were found in one sample sequenced in a study of a mutant IDH1 vaccine in newly diagnosed glioma. What these receptors recognize is not known. Indicated time point: week 5, during vaccination. Doses consisted of 300 ug of mutant IDH1 20-mer peptide each, paired with topical imiquimod. TCRdb keeps only in-frame clones here, not all; method: immunoSEQ multiplex PCR. The sample has about 53,000 clones, roughly 82% seen once. The input for sequencing was PBMCs, taken from a glioma patient whose treatment included an IDH1 peptide vaccine. Receptors originate from a woman between 18 and 30 years old with glioma. Some clones in this sample may be carry-over from other donors' samples.

The V call is TRBV19, the J call TRBJ2-1; tentatively, D is TRBD1 or TRBD2 (5 bases each). This CDR3 contains 15 residues. V was cut by 6 bases and J by 2 bases, with 14 bases left in between. Germline CDR1 and CDR2: LNHDA and SQIVND (reference sequence). Here the CDR3 reads CASRLRGPTYNEQFF. In nucleotides, the CDR3 is TGTGCCAGTAGGCTGAGGGGCCCAACCTACAATGAGCAGTTCTTC.

This clone was found once. V is TRBV7-2 and J is TRBJ1-1; D is unresolved. The CDR3 has 14 amino acids. Trimming left V 3 bases short and J 1 base short, with 9 bases between. Germline V gene lookup returns CDR1 SGHTA and CDR2 FQGNSA. The CDR3 sequence is CASSFTSSNTEAFF. The CDR3 DNA sequence: TGTGCCAGCAGCTTCACCAGCTCGAACACTGAAGCTTTCTTT.